The 22 T cell receptor beta chains in this list originate from one sample, sequenced in a study of T cell repertoires in cytomegalovirus infection. MiXCR, run by TCRdb on the reads, gives a single entry per CDR3 protein. The sample includes under 350,000 distinct CDR3 sequences, 8% to 10% of them seen just once. What was sequenced was PBMCs. These receptors were obtained from a human donor in good health (CMV status not recorded). Some clones in this sample may be carry-over from other donors' samples.

The rearrangement links TRBV27 to TRBJ1-1; D not resolved. The CDR3 is 11 amino acids. The ends were cut back, 5 bases at V and 6 bases at J, with 7 bases in the middle. Germline CDR1 and CDR2: MNHEY and SMNVEV (reference sequence). Here the CDR3 reads CASSAGAEAFF. DNA of the CDR3: TGTGCCAGCAGTGCCGGGGCTGAAGCTTTCTTT.

This clonotype was counted between two and nine times. The J gene is TRBJ2-6, the V gene TRBV5-1; TRBD2 is a possible D gene (5 bases). The V gene lost 0 bases and the J gene lost 2 bases, with 9 bases spanning the gap. Germline V CDR1 and CDR2: SGHRS, YFSETQ. The CDR3 is made up of 16 amino acids. DNA for the CDR3: TGCGCCAGCAGCTTGGTAGCCGGGACTGGGGCCAACGTCCTGACTTTC. It translates to CASSLVAGTGANVLTF.

The table lists this clonotype with many counts. The V gene is TRBV29-1, the J gene TRBJ2-7; 7 nucleotides agree with TRBD1. The J segment lost 0 bases and the V segment lost 1 base, leaving 3 bases of the junction unmatched. This CDR3 contains 14 residues. Germline V lookup: CDR1 SQVTM, CDR2 ANQGSEA. CDR3 region: CSVEVPGGSYEQYF. CDR3 bases: TGCAGCGTTGAAGTCCCAGGGGGCTCCTACGAGCAGTACTTC.

This clonotype was seen more than once but under ten times. The CDR3 reads CASMQPGQGASVTQYF. The CDR3 DNA is TGTGCCAGCATGCAACCGGGACAGGGGGCATCGGTGACCCAGTACTTC. V gene TRBV6-6 combines with J gene TRBJ2-5; 12 nucleotides align to TRBD1. J gave up 7 bases and V 7 bases, and 13 bases lay outside the gene matches. Germline V gene data show CDR1 as MNHNY and CDR2 as SVGAGI (reference sequence). The CDR3 covers 16 residues.

There are many counts of this clonotype. The genes are TRBV25-1 and TRBJ2-5; possible D gene TRBD1, 5 bases. The germline gives CDR1 MGHDK, CDR2 SYGVNS. Trimming stripped 6 bases from V and 12 bases from J, with 11 bases between. This CDR3 region has 10 residues. The CDR3 sequence: CASRDSVEYF. The CDR3 DNA is TGTGCCAGCAGAGACAGCGTTGAGTACTTC.

The CDR3 sequence is CASSELGGRQPQHF. The CDR3 bases are TGTGCCAGCAGTGAGTTGGGTGGGAGACAGCCCCAGCATTTT. The chain is built from TRBV2 and TRBJ1-5; no clear D. Germline loops: CDR1 SNHLY, CDR2 FYNNEI. This CDR3 is 14 amino acids long. The germline V and J ends were trimmed by 3 bases and 7 bases, with 13 bases remaining between them. The entire variable domain, with the rest obtained from reference TRBV2 and TRBJ1-5, is as follows: EPEVTQTPSHQVTQMGQEVILRCVPISNHLYFYWYRQILGQKVEFLVSFYNNEISEKSEIFDDQFSVERPDGSNFTLKIRSTKLEDSAMYFCASSELGGRQPQHFGDGTRLSIL.

In its sample, this clonotype was seen many times. The chain recombines TRBV15 with TRBJ1-2, with 7 nucleotides matching TRBD1. Unmatched junction bases numbered 11, after V lost 6 bases and J lost 4 bases. The germline V gene encodes CDR1 LNHNV and CDR2 YYDKDF (reference sequence). The length of the CDR3 is 15 residues. CDR3 DNA: TGTGCCACCAGTTGGGAAGGGGGCGCGATCTATGGCTACACCTTC. This sequence encodes CATSWEGGAIYGYTF.

At least ten counts were recorded for this clonotype. The rearrangement joins TRBV6-2 or TRBV6-3 to TRBJ2-5; TRBD2 matches at 7 bases. The germline CDR1 and CDR2 sequences are MNHEY and SVGEGT. The CDR3 covers 13 residues. The junction had 1 base not matched to a gene; V was cut back by 2 bases and J by 4 bases. CDR3: CASSYGGGETQYF. The DNA of the CDR3 is TGTGCCAGCAGTTACGGCGGGGGAGAGACCCAGTACTTC.

V usage is TRBV20-1 and J usage is TRBJ1-2; D perhaps matches TRBD1 (6 bases). The V end was cut by 0 bases, the J end by 3 bases, with 11 bases between. Germline-derived CDR1 and CDR2 are DFQATT and SNEGSKA (reference sequence). This CDR3 spans 14 amino acids. The CDR3 DNA sequence: TGCAGTGCTAGAGAAGGCAGGGGTGACTATGGCTACACCTTC. This gives the protein CSAREGRGDYGYTF.

This clonotype showed up many times. The DNA of the CDR3 is TGTGCCAGCAGCTTAGTTGGGGTCTCCTACAATGAGCAGTTCTTC. This translates into CASSLVGVSYNEQFF. V is TRBV7-9 and J is TRBJ2-1; D is unresolved. Germline CDR1 is SEHNR and CDR2 is FQNEAQ (reference sequence). CDR3 length: 15 amino acids. The V end was cut by 1 base, the J end by 0 bases, with 7 bases between.

There are many counts of this clonotype. This sequence joins TRBV7-2 and TRBJ2-1; 9 bases line up with TRBD1. The trim removed 4 bases at V and 5 bases at J, leaving 3 bases unmatched. The CDR3 has 14 amino acids. Per the germline V gene, CDR1 is SGHTA and CDR2 is FQGNSA. CDR3 in DNA: TGTGCCAGCAGCTCGGGACAGGGAAACAATGAGCAGTTCTTC. It encodes CASSSGQGNNEQFF.

This clonotype was found a few times. CDR3 sequence reads: CASSLTGATNTGELFF. The CDR3 nucleotides are TGCGCCAGCAGCTTAACGGGGGCTACGAACACCGGGGAGCTGTTTTTT. This rearrangement joins TRBV5-1 to TRBJ2-2, with D perhaps assigned TRBD1 or TRBD2 (6 bases each). Trimming took off 2 bases at V and 0 bases at J, with 11 bases between the two ends. CDR1 and CDR2 from the germline V gene are SGHRS and YFSETQ. CDR3 length: 16 amino acids.

The gene calls are TRBV20-1 and TRBJ2-7; TRBD1 agrees at 7 bases. Germline CDR1 and CDR2: DFQATT and SNEGSKA (reference sequence). The V and J ends lost 7 bases and 2 bases, in that order; junction bases with no gene match: 8. This CDR3 is 13 amino acids long. CDR3 nucleotide sequence: TGCAGTGTCCCAGGACAGGTCACCTACGAGCAGTACTTC. Encoded protein: CSVPGQVTYEQYF.

This clonotype was counted at least ten times. The chain has TRBV5-1 and TRBJ2-5, with 13 bases fitting TRBD2. Per germline, CDR1 SGHRS and CDR2 YFSETQ. The junction had 11 bases not matched to a gene; V was cut back by 4 bases and J by 2 bases. CDR3 length: 18 residues. In nucleotides, the CDR3 is TGCGCCAGCAGCCTCCGGACTAGCGGGGGAAAACCACAAGAGACCCAGTACTTC. Protein sequence: CASSLRTSGGKPQETQYF.

The table lists this clonotype with many counts. The rearrangement uses TRBV6-5 and TRBJ2-6; no firm D call. The length of the CDR3 is 18 residues. Germline CDR1 is MNHEY and CDR2 is SVGAGI. Trimming removed 0 bases from V and 0 bases from J, with 12 bases in between. CDR3 region: CASSYSGELSSGANVLTF. CDR3 sequence (DNA): TGTGCCAGCAGTTACTCTGGGGAACTCAGCTCTGGGGCCAACGTCCTGACTTTC.

This clonotype was seen many times. The junction departs from germline at one end; a sequencing error may be responsible. The chain is built from TRBV14 and TRBJ1-5; no definite D call. The CDR3 spans 15 residues. CDR1 SGHDN and CDR2 FVKESK come from the germline V gene. The CDR3 DNA follows: TGTGCCAGCAGCCAAGCCCAAGAGGGAGATCAACCCCAGCATTTT. Translated, it gives CASSQAQEGDQPQHF.

At least ten counts were recorded for this clonotype. The chain links TRBV5-1 to TRBJ2-1; 10 bases are shared with TRBD1. The CDR3 consists of 14 residues. Germline V lookup: CDR1 SGHRS, CDR2 YFSETQ. The J segment lost 7 bases and the V segment lost 1 base, leaving 2 bases of the junction unmatched. CDR3 in DNA: TGCGCCAGCAGCTTGAGACAGGGGGCGAATGAGCAGTTCTTC. Its protein is CASSLRQGANEQFF.

This clonotype was detected ten times or more. This chain links TRBV7-9 with TRBJ1-2; a weak D match, TRBD1 (6 bases). V was trimmed by 4 bases and J by 4 bases, leaving 25 bases between them. Germline lookup yields CDR1 SEHNR and CDR2 FQNEAQ (reference sequence). This CDR3 has 18 amino acids. As DNA, the CDR3 is TGTGCCAGCAGCTCAGAACAGGGCGGCCCAGAATCGGTCTATGGCTACACCTTC. This encodes CASSSEQGGPESVYGYTF.

This clonotype was counted ten times or more. The V and J genes are TRBV6-1 and TRBJ2-5; TRBD2 is a possible D gene (6 bases). V lost 4 bases, J lost 5 bases, and 8 bases lay in between. Germline lookup yields CDR1 MNHNS and CDR2 SASEGT. CDR3 length: 12 residues. The CDR3: CASSAGLETQYF. DNA of the CDR3: TGTGCCAGCAGTGCGGGACTCGAGACCCAGTACTTC.

This clonotype was seen repeatedly, ten times or more. This chain links TRBV10-3 with TRBJ2-2, with 9 bases that match TRBD1. The CDR3 runs to 17 residues. CDR1 and CDR2 from the germline V gene are ENHRY and SYGVKD. V gave up 2 bases and J gave up 4 bases; unmatched junction bases: 8. The CDR3 region is CAISETGTGRSTGELFF. CDR3 DNA: TGTGCCATCAGTGAGACCGGGACAGGGCGGTCCACCGGGGAGCTGTTTTTT.

This clonotype has a count of ten or more. V usage is TRBV11-2 and J usage is TRBJ2-5; 7 bases align to TRBD2. The CDR3 loop spans 15 amino acids. J was trimmed by 4 bases and V by 4 bases; bases with no gene match: 9. Germline-derived CDR1 and CDR2 are SGHAT and FQNNGV. CDR3: CASSSLGGGRETQYF. The CDR3 region has the DNA TGTGCCAGCAGCTCCCTTGGGGGGGGAAGAGAGACCCAGTACTTC.

This clonotype was counted at least ten times. CDR3 nucleotide sequence: TGTGCCACGAAGGACAGGGGAGGCAGCTCTAATGAAAAACTGTTTTTT. This encodes CATKDRGGSSNEKLFF. This chain connects TRBV28 to TRBJ1-4; 9 positions agree with TRBD1. CDR1 is MDHEN, CDR2 SYDVKM, per germline. The CDR3 has 16 amino acids. Trimming removed 10 bases from V and 3 bases from J; junction bases left unmatched: 12.